The clone carrying this TCR beta chain was found a few times. Its antigen remains unknown. This entry is derived from a study of early T cells in non-severe SARS-CoV-2 infection. Across the study: Sequencing input comprised bulk RNA from unsorted whole blood; chain pairing was not available.

Overall study results and limits: VDJdb matching, biased toward anti-spike CD8 responses, missed private and CD4 specificities.

Individually, cDNA molecules had unique molecular identifiers attached to them. TCRdb called the 5' RACE reads again in MiXCR, with one record for every CDR3 protein. The table shows 55,000 to 80,000 distinct CDR3 sequences, with 11% occurring only once. The sample comprised whole blood. The source of this sequence is an adult who was a healthcare worker with PCR-confirmed SARS-CoV-2 infection or an uninfected control (not recorded which).

CDR3 amino acids: CAIRPGGQGDTQYF. DNA of the CDR3: TGTGCCATCAGACCGGGGGGGCAGGGAGATACGCAGTATTTT. The chain has TRBV10-3 and TRBJ2-3; TRBD2 matches 8 bases. This CDR3 contains 14 residues. The germline CDR1 and CDR2 sequences are ENHRY and SYGVKD. J was trimmed by 5 bases and V by 6 bases; bases with no gene match: 7.